The sequence of this T cell receptor (beta chain) was determined in a study of vaccination and CD4 T cells after COVID-19. Sequenced with the Oncomine TCR Beta short-read assay was DNA taken from cultured CD4+ T cells. TCRdb re-analysed the PCR reads in MiXCR, keeping a single row per CDR3 protein. The table has tens of thousands of distinct CDR3 sequences, 30% to 35% seen once; the top ten hold about an eighth. A remark on this clonotype: Its antigen is still unknown.

Specified time point: late sampling 161 to 241 days after vaccination in a few convalescent patients. Stated treatment: roughly nine-day PBMC culture with coronavirus spike peptide pools or control peptides (ViraFEST assay). TCR sequencing followed the expansion of antigen-specific T cells with peptide pools in ViraFEST. CDR3 length: 13 amino acids. Germline CDR1 reads LNHDA; CDR2 reads SQIVND (reference sequence). V was shortened by 3 bases and J by 0 bases, with 6 bases between the two germline ends. The sequences come from CD4+ T cells from blood, cultured in vitro, collected about 7 months after SARS-CoV-2 vaccination. The receptor was derived from a human donor who had recovered from COVID-19. The chain uses TRBV19 and TRBJ2-7, with a weak D call TRBD2 (5 bases). CDR3: CASSIGISYEQYF. The CDR3 DNA sequence: TGTGCCAGTAGTATCGGGATCTCCTACGAGCAGTACTTC. Full variable domain (missing parts from reference TRBV19 and TRBJ2-7): DGGITQSPKYLFRKEGQNVTLSCEQNLNHDAMYWYRQDPGQGLRLIYYSQIVNDFQKGDIAEGYSVSREKKESFPLTVTSAQKNPTAFYLCASSIGISYEQYFGPGTRLTVT.